What follows are 9 T cell receptor beta chains derived from one specimen sequenced in a study of blood T cell repertoires in COVID-19 (TCRdb year 2020). The library was obtained by the immunoSEQ multiplex PCR assay. The immuneACCESS repertoire file appears here via TCRdb, limited to in-frame rearrangements. These files lack a portion of the clones; in checked studies, under half of the deficit traces to unresolved V genes, and the cause of the others is not known. The sample table holds under 200,000 clones, of which about 89% were seen once. 0.7% to 0.9% of the sample is in the top ten clones. Sequencing was carried out using PBMCs or T cells enriched from blood (not recorded which). The receptors were gathered from a woman between 18 and 30 years old who had recovered from COVID-19.

This clone appeared once. V gene TRBV16 combines with J gene TRBJ2-7, with D tentatively TRBD2 (5 bases). V was cut by 1 base and J by 3 bases, with 10 bases left in between. The V gene's germline CDR1 is KGHSY and CDR2 FQNENV. The length of the CDR3 is 14 residues. The CDR3, as DNA: TGTGCCAGCAGCCAATTTAGGAGGCTCTACGAGCAGTACTTC. It encodes CASSQFRRLYEQYF.

J is TRBJ2-3 and V is TRBV5-1; perhaps TRBD1 as D (5 bases). Germline CDR1 is SGHRS and CDR2 is YFSETQ. CDR3 length: 15 amino acids. V was clipped by 4 bases and J by 0 bases, with 12 bases between them. The CDR3 nucleotides read TGCGCCAGCAGCGGTCAGGGTAGAAGCACAGATACGCAGTATTTT. This gives the protein CASSGQGRSTDTQYF.

The CDR3 region has the DNA TGTGCCAGCATGCGCGGGGGGAACACAGATACGCAGTATTTT. Its translation is CASMRGGNTDTQYF. V and J are TRBV27 and TRBJ2-3; 8 nucleotides align to TRBD2. The J segment lost 2 bases and the V segment lost 7 bases, leaving 5 bases of the junction unmatched. The CDR3 has 14 amino acids. Germline V CDR1 and CDR2: MNHEY, SMNVEV (reference sequence).

Only one count was recorded for this clone. The chain has TRBV10-3 and TRBJ2-4; possibly TRBD2 for D (6 bases). The CDR3 is made up of 19 amino acids. Germline-derived CDR1 and CDR2 are ENHRY and SYGVKD. V shed 1 base and J shed 9 bases, with 28 bases lying between them. The CDR3 DNA follows: TGTGCCATCAGTGAGTGGCCCTCCGGTACAGGTCCCGACGGGAGCATTCAGTACTTC. This encodes CAISEWPSGTGPDGSIQYF.

The chain is built from TRBV18 and TRBJ2-3, with 8 bases aligning to TRBD1. The CDR3 loop spans 14 amino acids. The germline gives CDR1 KGHSH, CDR2 LQKENI. V trimming: 6 bases; J trimming: 3 bases; junction bases outside the gene matches: 5. This CDR3 reads CASSPDRATDTQYF. DNA for the CDR3: TGTGCCAGCTCGCCGGACAGGGCTACAGATACGCAGTATTTT.

The chain has TRBV27 and TRBJ2-7; 7 nucleotides match TRBD2. The CDR3 is made up of 11 amino acids. Trimming took 8 bases from V and 5 from J; bases not matched to a gene: 3. The V gene's germline CDR1 is MNHEY and CDR2 SMNVEV (reference sequence). The CDR3 loop reads CASLGRNEQYF. The CDR3 bases are TGTGCCAGCCTCGGGAGGAACGAGCAGTACTTC.

This chain connects TRBV5-1 to TRBJ2-7, with 7 bases matching TRBD1. V gave up 1 base and J gave up 2 bases; unmatched junction bases: 3. Germline-derived CDR1 and CDR2 are SGHRS and YFSETQ. The CDR3 has 14 residues. The CDR3 reads CASSLRQGPYEQYF. DNA for the CDR3: TGCGCCAGCAGCTTGAGACAGGGTCCCTACGAGCAGTACTTC.

The V gene is TRBV27, the J gene TRBJ1-1; D gene uncertain. The CDR3 totals 14 residues. The germline V gene has CDR1 MNHEY and CDR2 SMNVEV (reference sequence). V was shortened by 1 base and J by 7 bases, with 13 bases between the two germline ends. CDR3 sequence reads: CASSLYPSTGEAFF. CDR3 in DNA: TGTGCCAGCAGTTTATACCCCTCAACCGGTGAAGCTTTCTTT.

The chain has TRBV27 and TRBJ1-5; tentatively, D is TRBD1 (6 bases). CDR1 and CDR2 (germline): MNHEY, SMNVEV (reference sequence). V was cut by 5 bases and J by 3 bases, with 11 bases left in between. The CDR3 has 14 amino acids. The CDR3 DNA sequence: TGTGCCAGCAGTCCCGGGGGGCCCAATCAGCCCCAGCATTTT. Encoded protein: CASSPGGPNQPQHF.